This T cell receptor beta chain was recorded in a study of long-term antiretroviral therapy in people with HIV (dated by TCRdb to between 2021 and 2024). Study-wide context: The earliest samples were collected approximately a decade before the 2015 WHO recommendation for immediate ART, a period when ART was typically delayed until CD4 counts fell. This retrospective serial study examined whether starting ART and sustained HIV suppression were associated with changes in the composition and diversity of the TRB repertoire in peripheral blood. From some 27 adults with confirmed HIV infection, the cohort provided some 200 cryopreserved PBMC samples, gathered serially across a mean of about 6 years (range 1-12). Eleven of the 30 participants with HIV were female. No cross-contamination during QIAcube processing turned up in test extractions that ran a monoclonal T-cell line alongside 33 polyclonal samples. Paper-wide results and their limitations: Owing to limited PBMC availability, only the TCR beta chain was sequenced, without alpha chain pairing. Because pre-ART samples had limited cell numbers, unsorted PBMC were profiled rather than sorted CD4+ and CD8+ T cells. Inferences about post-ART repertoire changes are limited because no data were available on ART adherence, viral resistance or therapy changes. A significant increase in TRB diversity was found to be associated with ART initiation, although TRB diversity was observed to remain significantly below that of transplant donor controls even after long-term ART. Expanded TRB clones identified before ART initiation dominated the repertoire at all time points, although this dominance fluctuated and declined in many PLHIV after ART. HIV repertoires had narrower CDR3 length ranges than controls, and the network structure suggested an antigen-experienced repertoire that shifted only slightly toward naive after ART. The samples were dated from about 2003 to 2018, and the ART regimens that were used may be less effective than current ART regimens.

On this clone: Which antigen it targets is not known. There are no base qualities to consult, and no much larger clone falls within one base.

Inclusion was restricted to participants for whom at least one PBMC sample before ART initiation and at least two post-ART samples were available. Treatment was received in the United States of America by all participants with HIV. Before DNA extraction, cryopreserved samples of roughly 0.9-10 million PBMC were thawed and then washed. At the time of the earliest PBMC sample, participants with HIV were aged between roughly 20 and 60 years. Per participant, PBMC samples came from 1-4 timepoints prior to ART initiation and 2-8 timepoints following ART initiation, for a median of 7 samples. Serial HIV viral load, CD4+ T-cell count, ART history and demographic data were obtained for every participant. Genomic DNA was extracted from unsorted PBMC with a Qiagen kit on a QIAcube, processed in batches of 12 samples. Ends trimmed: V by 3 bases, J by 2 bases; bases unmatched to a gene: 1. Reading from cysteine to phenylalanine, the CDR3 counts 14 amino acids. CDR3 DNA only is kept here, 42 bases in frame from base 1. From a lookup of the germline V gene, CDR1 and CDR2 are SGHTA and FQGNSA.

The immunoSEQ hsTCRB v3.0 assay was used at survey level resolution to sequence the TRB variable region. The targeted TRB sequencing depth was about 40,000-55,000 T-cell genomes per sample. TRB libraries were pooled and sequenced on an Illumina MiSeq using a v3 150-cycle kit. The original pipeline was this. Repertoire analysis was run in R within a reproducible Nextflow workflow that covered QC, data transformation and analysis. Custom analyses were implemented in LymphoSeq2, an R package for AIRR-Seq data exploration. A handful of samples that produced fewer than 5000 total TRB sequences were removed, so approximately 190 HIV repertoires were analyzed. Among the approximately 190 HIV repertoires that were kept, 59 were collected before ART initiation and about 130 were collected after ART initiation. Each repertoire was downsampled to 5000 TRB nucleotide sequences, and summary statistics were averaged across 100 downsampling iterations. Only TRB sequences with CDR3 regions of at least seven amino acids were retained for analysis. Diversity was measured with a Shannon entropy-derived clonality score and the Gini coefficient. In repertoire networks, the top 5000 CDR3 amino acid sequences were linked whenever an edit distance of one separated two sequences. For TRB CDR3 amino acid sequences, antigen specificity groups and MHC restriction were predicted with GLIPH2. To flag known associations with CMV, EBV, HIV or tissue antigens, CDR3 amino acid sequences were compared against VDJdb and McPAS-TCR. Pre-ART, post-ART and control groups were compared with Wilcoxon signed-rank tests and Holm-Bonferroni correction. This immuneACCESS table, as held by TCRdb, lists in-frame sequences with V and J called but not all clones. Of the missing ones, under half trace to an unresolved V gene in checked studies; the others have no known cause. V and J calls and clone size are given by that table; D and trimming were obtained from the DNA. This sample gives more than 25,000 clones in total; about 90% of them show up just once. The top ten clones comprise more than 1% of the sample.

The V gene is TRBV7-2 and the J gene is TRBJ2-5, with TRBD2 identical over 9 junction bases. The input for sequencing was unsorted PBMCs, taken 2 years after starting antiretroviral therapy. This receptor was identified in a man aged 50-60 years with HIV. The CDR3 region: CASSFGLAQETQYF. In nucleotide form, the sequence is TGTGCCAGCAGCTTTGGACTAGCGCAAGAGACCCAGTACTTC.